The sequence of this T cell receptor beta chain was determined in a study of OX40 agonist ivuxolimab in advanced cancers. Study-level background: Each dose-escalation patient presented with hepatocellular carcinoma, melanoma, renal cell or head and neck cancer.

Study-level findings and limits: Several nonresponders also turned out to have low normalized T-cell clonal expansion.

Autoimmune disease history or systemic immunosuppression was exclusionary. Regarding this clone: Its antigen is unknown.

Germline V gene data show CDR1 as MGHDK and CDR2 as SYGVNS. This CDR3 has 16 amino acids. The ends were cut back, 1 base at V and 3 bases at J, with 12 bases in the middle. Clones were sequenced by immunoSEQ multiplex PCR, and TCRdb holds only the in-frame ones, with some missing. The sample has more than 60,000 clones, roughly 77% seen once; the top ten hold 5%. The V and J genes are TRBV25-1 and TRBJ2-2, with D tentatively TRBD2 (6 bases). This clonotype was obtained from an adult with an advanced solid tumor such as melanoma, head and neck, liver or kidney cancer. The sequences come from CD4+ or CD8+ T cells sorted from blood, collected in a trial of the OX40 agonist ivuxolimab. The CDR3 DNA is TGTGCCAGCAGTGAATTAATATCGGGGGACACCGGGGAGCTGTTTTTT. Translated: CASSELISGDTGELFF.